This TCR beta chain derives from a study of T cell repertoires in cytomegalovirus infection. On the study more broadly: Through public TCR beta signatures, both CMV infection and matching HLA type were indicated. Study-level results: Cumulative frequency of public TCR beta families picked out carriers of CMV plus the relevant HLA. HLA-C-restricted, CMV-specific TCR beta clonotypes were dominant ex vivo.

One entry per CDR3 protein, called by TCRdb with MiXCR from the reads. The profile covers about 700,000 distinct CDR3 sequences, with approximately 33% appearing a single time and around a sixth taken by the ten largest. The CDR3 loop spans 16 amino acids. Looked up from germline, CDR1 is MNHEY and CDR2 is SVGEGT. V lost 5 bases, J lost 5 bases, and 8 bases stayed unmatched. Concerning this clonotype itself: The antigen is not known.

The receptor comes from a human donor in good health (CMV status not recorded). Some clones in this sample may be carry-over from other donors' samples. This chain uses TRBV6-2 or TRBV6-3 with TRBJ2-3; TRBD1 agrees at 12 bases. Material: cultured PBMCs, obtained from culture after CMV antigen stimulation. DNA for the CDR3: TGTGCCAGCAGTCCTCCCGGGACAGGGGGCGTAGATACGCAGTATTTT. It encodes CASSPPGTGGVDTQYF.